These 3 T cell receptor beta chains originate from one sample sequenced in a study of blood T cell repertoires in COVID-19. Profiling relied on immunoSEQ multiplex PCR, and the TCRdb table lists in-frame clones only, not all of them. The table has about 240,000 clones, approximately 85% seen once. The sample taken for sequencing was peripheral blood. Every receptor here comes from a man over 45 with COVID-19, enrolled during active disease.

The V and J genes are TRBV5-5 and TRBJ1-5; 7 bases align to TRBD1. V lost 0 bases, J lost 5 bases, and 5 bases stayed unmatched. This CDR3 region has 15 residues. Germline values: CDR1 SGHKS, CDR2 YYEKEE (reference sequence). In DNA, the CDR3 is TGTGCCAGCAGCTTGGGGCAGGGGGATTATCAGCCCCAGCATTTT. Its protein product is CASSLGQGDYQPQHF.

The rearrangement links TRBV20-1 to TRBJ1-1; D may be TRBD1 (6 bases). V lost 3 bases and J lost 1, with 12 bases in between. This CDR3 region has 14 residues. Germline lookup yields CDR1 DFQATT and CDR2 SNEGSKA (reference sequence). In nucleotides, the CDR3 is TGCAGTGCTAGTTCGTTGACAGGGAACACTGAAGCTTTCTTT. Protein: CSASSLTGNTEAFF.

The V gene is TRBV28, the J gene TRBJ1-2; no firm D call. The CDR3 spans 15 residues. Germline CDR1 reads MDHEN; CDR2 reads SYDVKM. Trimming removed 8 bases at V and 1 base at J, with 17 bases between. The CDR3 sequence: CASSDPETLNYGYTF. The CDR3 DNA follows: TGTGCCAGCTCTGATCCCGAGACACTTAACTATGGCTACACCTTC.